These T cell receptor beta chains were read from a single sample in a study of T-cell reconstitution after alpha-beta-depleted transplantation in children. TCRdb reprocessed the PCR reads with MiXCR, giving one entry per CDR3 protein. The sample consists of almost 500,000 distinct CDR3 sequences, 10% to 13% of them appearing once. The input for sequencing was PBMCs, taken before TCRalphabeta/CD19-depleted stem cell transplant. Receptors originate from a child under 10 years old with inherited bone marrow failure, due to receive a stem cell transplant. Each CDR3 is given without its conserved first and last residue. Each record gives: J gene, V gene, CDR3 protein.

>TRBJ1-6|TRBV4-1
ASSPLNPSGPRGANSPLH
>TRBJ2-5|TRBV4-3
ASSQGLLRGRGVPEETQY
>TRBJ2-1|TRBV6-4
ASSVTGTSNEQF
>TRBJ2-7|TRBV7-2
ASSPRLAYEQY
>TRBJ2-1|TRBV24-1
ATSGRQEVHNEQF
>TRBJ2-5|TRBV5-1
ASSLSGGSQETQY
>TRBJ2-5|TRBV20-1
SASQRFTRRETQY
>TRBJ2-5|TRBV10-3
ANSGSGETQY
>TRBJ2-7|TRBV20-1
SARPTSGSGVGEQY
>TRBJ2-5|TRBV20-1
SAKWELKEETQY
>TRBJ2-1|TRBV20-1
SAAYRDEQF
>TRBJ2-1|TRBV4-1
ASSQADRVNEQF
>TRBJ2-1|TRBV6-2/TRBV6-3
ASTRGLAENDEQF
>TRBJ2-3|TRBV7-9
AIPMDESHSTDTQY
>TRBJ1-5|TRBV20-1
SARGRDSNQPQH
>TRBJ2-7|TRBV5-4
ASSLFSGRASSREQY
>TRBJ2-3|TRBV6-6
ASSYLLAGWDTQY
>TRBJ1-1|TRBV30
AWADTEAF
>TRBJ1-1|TRBV7-9
ASSLFENTEAF
>TRBJ2-1|TRBV27
ASSLFSGSYNEQF
>TRBJ2-7|TRBV12-3/TRBV12-4
ASKPTGASYEQY
>TRBJ1-1|TRBV6-5
ASSYWESGTEAF
>TRBJ2-1|TRBV5-1
ASSLGANNEQF
>TRBJ1-1|TRBV2
ASRPGTDEAF
>TRBJ2-2|TRBV4-1
ASSQGGLAGNTGELF
>TRBJ2-5|TRBV4-3
ASSHGDGLAGGGVLETQY
>TRBJ1-1|TRBV29-1
SVEDRRRATEAF
>TRBJ2-3|TRBV11-2
ASSFDFLAGETDTQY
>TRBJ2-3|TRBV4-3
ASSQAVSGTEGPTDTQY
>TRBJ2-2|TRBV12-3/TRBV12-4
ASSDRTGAEGGELF
>TRBJ2-5|TRBV4-2
ASGPGLAGEVAETQY
>TRBJ1-5|TRBV25-1
APVGVVNQPQH
>TRBJ2-1|TRBV7-9
ASSPRGTSGNNEQF
>TRBJ2-1|TRBV30
AWTEPLAFSYNEQF
>TRBJ2-1|TRBV6-1
ASKQGTPHYNEQF
>TRBJ2-2|TRBV24-1
ATSEQGLAGNTGELF
>TRBJ2-3|TRBV7-9
ASESGGPPDTQY
>TRBJ2-7|TRBV9
ASSVGPQGDYEQY
>TRBJ2-3|TRBV7-9
ASSLGLAGATDTQY
>TRBJ2-3|TRBV18
ASSPSKSTDTQY
>TRBJ2-1|TRBV5-6
ASSTISYNEQF
>TRBJ1-2|TRBV29-1
SVEDLHRGPGGYT
>TRBJ2-7|TRBV10-3
ATGQGASSYEQY
>TRBJ1-1|TRBV27
ASSPQRGGEAF
>TRBJ2-3|TRBV12-3/TRBV12-4
ASSLAASGADTQY
>TRBJ2-7|TRBV12-3/TRBV12-4
ASSLPGLPYEQH
>TRBJ2-2|TRBV7-9
ASNIGKFGELF
>TRBJ2-7|TRBV4-2
ASSAESSYEQY
>TRBJ2-5|TRBV4-3
ASSQGGSEETQY
>TRBJ2-5|TRBV4-3
ASSQDPDSGRPEETQY
>TRBJ2-5|TRBV15
ATSRVGRALETQY
>TRBJ2-3|TRBV5-1
ASSLGGDGSTDTQY
>TRBJ1-2|TRBV15
ATSEGANLGQLVYGYT
>TRBJ2-1|TRBV6-2/TRBV6-3
ASGDRSVRGSSYNEQF
>TRBJ2-7|TRBV9
ASSSGGRSYEQY
>TRBJ2-3|TRBV4-1
ASSSVGVDTQY
>TRBJ1-4|TRBV7-2
ASSQGAANEKLF
>TRBJ2-7|TRBV9
ASSAAPGLAVEQY
>TRBJ2-1|TRBV7-6
ASSAFGLAGGTYNEQF
>TRBJ1-1|TRBV5-1
ASMTQTNTEAF